The clone carrying this TCR beta chain came up many times. The antigen remains undetermined. The data derive from a study of T cells after yellow fever vaccination. Study-level background: Fractions containing few cells were prepared with SMART-Seq v4 Ultra Low Input.

CDR1 and CDR2 (germline): SGHKS, YYEKEE (reference sequence). This CDR3 comprises 14 residues. The germline V and J ends were trimmed by 0 bases and 6 bases, with 10 bases remaining between them. Study observations and caveats: Clones from primary vaccination mostly reappeared after the booster (around 97% CD4, about 85% CD8).

Synthesis of TCR cDNA relied on 5'RACE template switching, which attached a universal primer site and UMIs. MiXCR, run by TCRdb on the 5' RACE reads, gives a single entry per CDR3 protein. This sample has around 350,000 distinct CDR3 sequences, with 6.2% found just once. The clonotype originates from a man aged 25-45 years who received the YFV17D yellow fever vaccine. The chain carries TRBV5-5 and TRBJ1-5, with D unresolved. The source material was PBMCs, sampled 5 days after the yellow fever booster vaccination. The CDR3 loop reads CASSLVAGGQPQHF. The CDR3 DNA follows: TGTGCCAGCAGCTTGGTGGCAGGCGGTCAGCCCCAGCATTTT.